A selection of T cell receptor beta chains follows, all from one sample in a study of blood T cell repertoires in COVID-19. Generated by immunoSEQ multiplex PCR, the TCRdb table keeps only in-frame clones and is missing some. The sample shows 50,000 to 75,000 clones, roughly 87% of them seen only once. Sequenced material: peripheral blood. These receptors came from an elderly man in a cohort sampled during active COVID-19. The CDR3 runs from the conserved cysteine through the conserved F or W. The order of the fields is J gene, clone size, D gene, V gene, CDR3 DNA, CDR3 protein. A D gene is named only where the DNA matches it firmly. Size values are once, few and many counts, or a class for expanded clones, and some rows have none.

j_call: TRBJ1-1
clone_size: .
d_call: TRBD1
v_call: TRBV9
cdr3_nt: TGTGCCAGCAGCGCTATGGCGGGACAGGGAATTTTCACTGAAGCTTTCTTT
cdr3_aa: CASSAMAGQGIFTEAFF

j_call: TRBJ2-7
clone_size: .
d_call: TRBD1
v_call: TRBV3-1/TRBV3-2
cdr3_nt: TGTGCCAGCAGCCCTACGGGGACAGATACCTACGAGCAGTACTTC
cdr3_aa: CASSPTGTDTYEQYF

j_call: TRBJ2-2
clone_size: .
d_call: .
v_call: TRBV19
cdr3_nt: TGTGCCAGTAGTAAGCCGGGAAGGAGGGCCGGGGAGCTGTTTTTT
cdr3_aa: CASSKPGRRAGELFF

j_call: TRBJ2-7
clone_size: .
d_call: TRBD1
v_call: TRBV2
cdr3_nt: TGTGCCAGCAGGGCAAGACAGGGGTTCTCCTACGAGCAGTACTTC
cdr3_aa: CASRARQGFSYEQYF

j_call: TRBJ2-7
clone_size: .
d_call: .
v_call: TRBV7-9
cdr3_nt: TGTGCCAGCAGCTTAACGGACGAGCAGTACTTC
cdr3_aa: CASSLTDEQYF

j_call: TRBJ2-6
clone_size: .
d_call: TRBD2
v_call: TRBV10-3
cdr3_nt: TGTGCCATCACCTCGGGGGGGGCAGGCGATAACTCTGGGGCCAACGTCCTGACTTTC
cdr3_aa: CAITSGGAGDNSGANVLTF

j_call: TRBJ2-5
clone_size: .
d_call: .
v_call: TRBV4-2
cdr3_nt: TGTGCCAGCAGCCAAGATCGGAACAGAATTGGAGAGACCCAGTACTTC
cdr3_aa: CASSQDRNRIGETQYF

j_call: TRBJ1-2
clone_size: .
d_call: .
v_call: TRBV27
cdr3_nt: TGTGCCAGCAGTTCCGACAGCATGTATGGCTACACCTTC
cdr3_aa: CASSSDSMYGYTF

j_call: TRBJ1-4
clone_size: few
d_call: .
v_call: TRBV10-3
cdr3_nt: TGTGCCATCAGTGAGTCGACAGGCTATAATGAAAAACTGTTTTTT
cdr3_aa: CAISESTGYNEKLFF

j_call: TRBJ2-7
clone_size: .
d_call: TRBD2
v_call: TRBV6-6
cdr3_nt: TGTGCCAGCAGTCTTATCACTAGCGGGTACTCCTACGAGCAGTACTTC
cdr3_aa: CASSLITSGYSYEQYF

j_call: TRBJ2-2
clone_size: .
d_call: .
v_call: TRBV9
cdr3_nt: TGTGCCAGCAGCGTAGTAGAGGCCGGGGAGCTGTTTTTT
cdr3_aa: CASSVVEAGELFF

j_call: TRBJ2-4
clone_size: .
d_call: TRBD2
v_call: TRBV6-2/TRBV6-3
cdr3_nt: TGTGCCAGCAGTTACCCTAGAGCGGGAGGGAAAAACATTCAGTACTTC
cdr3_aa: CASSYPRAGGKNIQYF

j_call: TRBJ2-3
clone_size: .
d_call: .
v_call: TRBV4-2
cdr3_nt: TGTGCCAGCAGCCAAGGAACGGGGACAGATACGCAGTATTTT
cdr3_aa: CASSQGTGTDTQYF

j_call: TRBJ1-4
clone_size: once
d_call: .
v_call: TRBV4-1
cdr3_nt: TGCGCCAGCAGCAGACTCCAGGGGAACGGTGAAAAACTGTTTTTT
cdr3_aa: CASSRLQGNGEKLFF

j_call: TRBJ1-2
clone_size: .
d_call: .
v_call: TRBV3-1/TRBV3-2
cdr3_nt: TGTGCCAGCAGCCCAGGCTATGGCTACACCTTC
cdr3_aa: CASSPGYGYTF

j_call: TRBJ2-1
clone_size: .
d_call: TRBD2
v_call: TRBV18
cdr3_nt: TGTGCCAGCTCACCACCGAGGACTAGCGGCAACAATGAGCAGTTCTTC
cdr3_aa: CASSPPRTSGNNEQFF

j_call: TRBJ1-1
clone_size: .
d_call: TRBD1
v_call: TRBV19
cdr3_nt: TGTGCCAGTAGAAGAACAGGGGATAAGGCTGAAGCTTTCTTT
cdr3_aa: CASRRTGDKAEAFF

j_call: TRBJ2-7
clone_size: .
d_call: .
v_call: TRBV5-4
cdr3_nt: TGTGCCAGCAGCCAAGCTACCTACGAGCAGTACTTC
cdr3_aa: CASSQATYEQYF

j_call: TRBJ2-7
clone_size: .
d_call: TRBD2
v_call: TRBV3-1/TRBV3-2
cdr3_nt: TGTGCCAGCAGCCAAGAGACGGGAGGGGCCGCCGAGCAGTACTTC
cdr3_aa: CASSQETGGAAEQYF

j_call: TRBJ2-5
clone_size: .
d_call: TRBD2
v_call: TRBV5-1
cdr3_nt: TGCGCCAGCAGCTCTCAAGGCCTAGCGGCAGGAGAGACCCAGTACTTC
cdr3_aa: CASSSQGLAAGETQYF

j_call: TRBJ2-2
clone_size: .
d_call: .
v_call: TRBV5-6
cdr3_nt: TGTGCCAGCAGCTTACAGGGGAACACCGGGGAGCTGTTTTTT
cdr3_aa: CASSLQGNTGELFF

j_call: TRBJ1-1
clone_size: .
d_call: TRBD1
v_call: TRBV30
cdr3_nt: TGTGCCGGGGACAGGGGGAACACTGAAGCTTTCTTT
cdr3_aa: CAGDRGNTEAFF

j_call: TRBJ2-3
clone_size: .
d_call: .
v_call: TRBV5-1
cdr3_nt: TGCGCCACCTCGGCCCAGGGTGTAGGCGATACGCAGTATTTT
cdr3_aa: CATSAQGVGDTQYF

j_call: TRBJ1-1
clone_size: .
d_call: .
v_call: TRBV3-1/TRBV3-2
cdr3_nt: TGTGCCAGCAGCCCAATACAGGAACTGAACACTGAAGCTTTCTTT
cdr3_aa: CASSPIQELNTEAFF

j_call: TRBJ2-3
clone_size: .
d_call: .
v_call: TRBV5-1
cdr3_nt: TGCGCCAGCAGCCCGGTTAAAACGACTAGCACAGATACGCAGTATTTT
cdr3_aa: CASSPVKTTSTDTQYF

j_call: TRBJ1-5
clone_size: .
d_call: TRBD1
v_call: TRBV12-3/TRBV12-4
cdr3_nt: TGTGCCAGCAGTCGGACAGGGAATCAGCCCCAGCATTTT
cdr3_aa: CASSRTGNQPQHF

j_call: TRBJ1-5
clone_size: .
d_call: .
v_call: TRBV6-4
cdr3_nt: TGTGCCAGCAGTGATTGGGGAGGCAATCAGCCCCAGCATTTT
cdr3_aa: CASSDWGGNQPQHF

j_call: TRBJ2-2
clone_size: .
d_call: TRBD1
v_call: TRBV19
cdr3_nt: TGTGCCAGTAGTATTAACAGGGGGCGCGGGGAGCTGTTTTTT
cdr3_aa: CASSINRGRGELFF

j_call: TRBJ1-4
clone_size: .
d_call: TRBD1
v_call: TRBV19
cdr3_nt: TGTGCCAGTAAAGGGACAGCGCAATCTAATGAAAAACTGTTTTTT
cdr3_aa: CASKGTAQSNEKLFF

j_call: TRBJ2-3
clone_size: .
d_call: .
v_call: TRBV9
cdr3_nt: TGTGCCAGCAGCGTAGAAGGCGGGCTTAGCACAGATACGCAGTATTTT
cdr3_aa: CASSVEGGLSTDTQYF

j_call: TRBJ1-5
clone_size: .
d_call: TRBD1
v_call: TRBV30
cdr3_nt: TGTGCCTGGAGTGTACCCGGGACAGGTAATCAGCCCCAGCATTTT
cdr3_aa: CAWSVPGTGNQPQHF

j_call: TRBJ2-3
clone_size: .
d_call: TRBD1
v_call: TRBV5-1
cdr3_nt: TGCGCCAGCAGCTTAACGGGACAGAGCACAGATACGCAGTATTTT
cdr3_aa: CASSLTGQSTDTQYF

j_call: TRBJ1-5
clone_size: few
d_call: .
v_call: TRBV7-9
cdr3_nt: TGTGCCAGCAGCCCAAGAGGTATGAGGGTGAGGAACAATCAGCCCCAGCATTTT
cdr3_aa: CASSPRGMRVRNNQPQHF

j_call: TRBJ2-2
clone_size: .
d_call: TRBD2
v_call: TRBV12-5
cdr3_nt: TGTGCTAGTTTCCCTAGCGGGGGGCGCACCGGGGAGCTGTTTTTT
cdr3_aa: CASFPSGGRTGELFF

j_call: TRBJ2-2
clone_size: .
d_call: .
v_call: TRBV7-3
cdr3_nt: TGTGCCAGCAGATACCAGGGGTACACCGGGGAGCTGTTTTTT
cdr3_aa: CASRYQGYTGELFF

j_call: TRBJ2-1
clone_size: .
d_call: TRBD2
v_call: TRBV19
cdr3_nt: TGTGCCAGTAGTATAGAAGGGGGACTAGCGAGCAGCTCCTACAATGAGCAGTTCTTC
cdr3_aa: CASSIEGGLASSSYNEQFF

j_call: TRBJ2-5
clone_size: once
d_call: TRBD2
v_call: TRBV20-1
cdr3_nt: TGCAGTGCTAGTTGGACTAGTGAGGAGACCCAGTACTTC
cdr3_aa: CSASWTSEETQYF

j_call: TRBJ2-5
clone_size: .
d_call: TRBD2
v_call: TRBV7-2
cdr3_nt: TGTGCCAGCAGCTTTCTACTAGCGGGTCGGGGGACCCAGTACTTC
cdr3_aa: CASSFLLAGRGTQYF

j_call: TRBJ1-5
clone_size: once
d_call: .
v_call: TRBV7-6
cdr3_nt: TGTGCCAGCAGCCCAGGTTTGAGCAATCAGCCCCAGCATTTT
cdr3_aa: CASSPGLSNQPQHF

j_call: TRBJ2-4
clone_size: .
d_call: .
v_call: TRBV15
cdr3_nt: TGTGCCACCAGCACAAGACAGACTCTAGCCAAAAACATTCAGTACTTC
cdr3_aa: CATSTRQTLAKNIQYF

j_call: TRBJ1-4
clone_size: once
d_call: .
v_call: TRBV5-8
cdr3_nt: TGTGCCAGCAGAAGAATCGGTGAAAAACTGTTTTTT
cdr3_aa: CASRRIGEKLFF

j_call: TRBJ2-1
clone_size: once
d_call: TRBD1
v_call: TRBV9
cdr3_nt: TGTGCCAGCAGCGTCTCCGTACAGGGGGCACATGAGCAGTTCTTC
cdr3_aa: CASSVSVQGAHEQFF

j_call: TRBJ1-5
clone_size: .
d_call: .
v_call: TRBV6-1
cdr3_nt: TGTGCCAGCAGTGAAGCGGGGGGGAGGGCTCGGCCCCAGCATTTT
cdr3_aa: CASSEAGGRARPQHF

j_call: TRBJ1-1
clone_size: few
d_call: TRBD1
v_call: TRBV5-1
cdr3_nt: TGCGCCAGCAGCTTGGTTACAGGGGCCGGGACTGAAGCTTTCTTT
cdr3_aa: CASSLVTGAGTEAFF

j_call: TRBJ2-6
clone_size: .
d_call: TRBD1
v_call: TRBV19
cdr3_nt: TGTGCCAGTAGCCGACAGGGGAGCTCTGGGGCCAACGTCCTGACTTTC
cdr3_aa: CASSRQGSSGANVLTF

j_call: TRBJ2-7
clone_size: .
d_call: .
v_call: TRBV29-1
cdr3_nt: TGCAGCGTTGAGTACAGCACCTACGAGCAGTACTTC
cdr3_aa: CSVEYSTYEQYF

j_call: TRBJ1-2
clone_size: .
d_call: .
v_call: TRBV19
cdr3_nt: TGTGCCAGTAGTATAGCGGCAGGGCCCTACTATGGCTACACCTTC
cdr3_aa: CASSIAAGPYYGYTF

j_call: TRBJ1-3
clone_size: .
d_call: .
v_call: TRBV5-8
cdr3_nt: TGTGCCAGCAGCTTTGCCTTGTCAGGGCACTCGGGAAACACCATATATTTT
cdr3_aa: CASSFALSGHSGNTIYF

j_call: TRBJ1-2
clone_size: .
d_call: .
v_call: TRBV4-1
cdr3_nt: TGCGCCAGCAGCATACAGGTTAATGTACACTATGGCTACACCTTC
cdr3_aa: CASSIQVNVHYGYTF

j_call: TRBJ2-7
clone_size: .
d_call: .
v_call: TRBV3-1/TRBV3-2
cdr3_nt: TGTGCCAGCAGCCCGCGCCGTAGCCGGTTATACGAGCAGTACTTC
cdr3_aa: CASSPRRSRLYEQYF